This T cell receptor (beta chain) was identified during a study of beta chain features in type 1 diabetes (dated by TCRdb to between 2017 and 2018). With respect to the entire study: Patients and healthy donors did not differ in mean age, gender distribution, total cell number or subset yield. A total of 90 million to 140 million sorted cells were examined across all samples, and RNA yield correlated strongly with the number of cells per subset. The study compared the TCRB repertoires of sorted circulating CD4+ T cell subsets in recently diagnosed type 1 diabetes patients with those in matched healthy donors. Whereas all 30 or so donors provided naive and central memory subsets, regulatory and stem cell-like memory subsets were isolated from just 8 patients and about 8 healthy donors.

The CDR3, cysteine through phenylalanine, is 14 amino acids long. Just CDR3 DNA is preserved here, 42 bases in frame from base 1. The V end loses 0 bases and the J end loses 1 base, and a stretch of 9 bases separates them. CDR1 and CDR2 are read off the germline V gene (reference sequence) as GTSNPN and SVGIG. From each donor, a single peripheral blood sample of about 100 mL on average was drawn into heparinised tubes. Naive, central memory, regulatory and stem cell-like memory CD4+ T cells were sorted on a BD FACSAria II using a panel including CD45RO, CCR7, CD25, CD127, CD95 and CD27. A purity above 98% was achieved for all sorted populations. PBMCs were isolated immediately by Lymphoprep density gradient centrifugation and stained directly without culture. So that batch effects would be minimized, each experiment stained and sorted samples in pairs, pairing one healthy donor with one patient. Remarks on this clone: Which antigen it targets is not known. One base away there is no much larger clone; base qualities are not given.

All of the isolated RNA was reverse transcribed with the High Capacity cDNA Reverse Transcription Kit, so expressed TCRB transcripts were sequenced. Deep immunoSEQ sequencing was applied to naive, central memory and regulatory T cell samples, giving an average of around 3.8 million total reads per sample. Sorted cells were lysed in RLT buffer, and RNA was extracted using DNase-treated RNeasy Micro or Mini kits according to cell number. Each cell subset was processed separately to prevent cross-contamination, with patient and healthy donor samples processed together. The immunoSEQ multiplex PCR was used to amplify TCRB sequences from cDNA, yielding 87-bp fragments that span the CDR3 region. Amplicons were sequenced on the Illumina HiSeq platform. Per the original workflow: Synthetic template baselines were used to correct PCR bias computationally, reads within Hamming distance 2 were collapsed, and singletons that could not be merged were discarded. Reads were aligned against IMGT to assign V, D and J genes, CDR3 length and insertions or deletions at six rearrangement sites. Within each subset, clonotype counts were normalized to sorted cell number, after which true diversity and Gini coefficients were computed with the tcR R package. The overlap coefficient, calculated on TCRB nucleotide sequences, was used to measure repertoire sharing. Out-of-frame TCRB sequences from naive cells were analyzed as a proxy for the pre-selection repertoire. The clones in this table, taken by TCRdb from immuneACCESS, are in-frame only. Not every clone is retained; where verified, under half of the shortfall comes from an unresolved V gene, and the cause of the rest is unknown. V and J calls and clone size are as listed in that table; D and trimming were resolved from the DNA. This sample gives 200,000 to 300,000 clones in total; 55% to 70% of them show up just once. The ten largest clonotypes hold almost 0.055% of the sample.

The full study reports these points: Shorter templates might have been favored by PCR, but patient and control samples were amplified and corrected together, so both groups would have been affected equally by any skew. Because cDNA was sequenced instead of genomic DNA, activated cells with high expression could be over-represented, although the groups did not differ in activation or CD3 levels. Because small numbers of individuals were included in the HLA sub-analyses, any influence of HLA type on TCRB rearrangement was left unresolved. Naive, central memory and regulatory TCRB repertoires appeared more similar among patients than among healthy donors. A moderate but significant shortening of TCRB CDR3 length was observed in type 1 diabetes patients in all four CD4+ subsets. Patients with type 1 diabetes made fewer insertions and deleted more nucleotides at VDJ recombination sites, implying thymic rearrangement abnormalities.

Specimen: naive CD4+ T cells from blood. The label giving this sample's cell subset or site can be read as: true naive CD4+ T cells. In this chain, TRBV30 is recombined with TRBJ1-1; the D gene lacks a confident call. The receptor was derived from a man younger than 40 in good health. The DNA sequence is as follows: TGTGCCTGGAGTGTAATTATAGGGAACACTGAAGCTTTCTTT. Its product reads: CAWSVIIGNTEAFF.